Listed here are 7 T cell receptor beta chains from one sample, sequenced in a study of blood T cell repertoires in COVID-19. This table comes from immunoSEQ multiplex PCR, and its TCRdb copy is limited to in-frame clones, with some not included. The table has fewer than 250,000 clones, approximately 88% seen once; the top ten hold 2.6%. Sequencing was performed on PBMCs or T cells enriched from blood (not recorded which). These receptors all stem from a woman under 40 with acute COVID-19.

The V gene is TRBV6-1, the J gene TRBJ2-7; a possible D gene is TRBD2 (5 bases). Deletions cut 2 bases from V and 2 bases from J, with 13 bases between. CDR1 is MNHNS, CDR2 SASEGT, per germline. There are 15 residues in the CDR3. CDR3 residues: CASSEQPGFTYEQYF. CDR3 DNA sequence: TGTGCCAGCAGTGAACAACCGGGGTTCACCTACGAGCAGTACTTC.

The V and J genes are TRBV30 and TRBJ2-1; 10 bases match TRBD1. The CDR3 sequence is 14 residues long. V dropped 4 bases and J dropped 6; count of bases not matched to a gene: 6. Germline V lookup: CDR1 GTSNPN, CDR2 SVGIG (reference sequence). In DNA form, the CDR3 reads TGTGCCTGGACCGGGACAGGGGCGGTCAATGAGCAGTTCTTC. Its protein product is CAWTGTGAVNEQFF.

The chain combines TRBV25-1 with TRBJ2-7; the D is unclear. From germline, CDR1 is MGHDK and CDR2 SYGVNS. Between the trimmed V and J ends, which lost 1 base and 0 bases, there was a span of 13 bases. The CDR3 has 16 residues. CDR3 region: CASSESTGESSYEQYF. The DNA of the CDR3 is TGTGCCAGCAGTGAATCCACCGGAGAGAGCTCCTACGAGCAGTACTTC.

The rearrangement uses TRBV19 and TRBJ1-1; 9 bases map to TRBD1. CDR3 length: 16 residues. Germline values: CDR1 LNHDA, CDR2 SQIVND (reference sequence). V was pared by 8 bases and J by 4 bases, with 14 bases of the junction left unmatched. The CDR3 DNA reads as TGTGCCAGTTCCAGCCGGGACAGGGCCGGGAGCACTGAAGCTTTCTTT. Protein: CASSSRDRAGSTEAFF.

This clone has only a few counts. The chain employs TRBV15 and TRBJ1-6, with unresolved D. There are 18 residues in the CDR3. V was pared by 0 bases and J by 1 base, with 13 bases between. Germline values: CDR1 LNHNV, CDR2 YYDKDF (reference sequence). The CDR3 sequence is CATSRDPLRQSYNSPLHF. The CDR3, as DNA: TGTGCCACCAGCAGAGATCCCCTTCGTCAGTCCTATAATTCACCCCTCCACTTT.

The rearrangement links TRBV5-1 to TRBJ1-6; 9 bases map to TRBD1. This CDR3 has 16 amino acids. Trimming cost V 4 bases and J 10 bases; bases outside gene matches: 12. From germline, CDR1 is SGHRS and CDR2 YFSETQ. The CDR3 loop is CASSPNPGTGMSPLHF. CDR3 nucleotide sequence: TGCGCCAGCAGCCCAAATCCCGGGACAGGGATGTCACCCCTCCACTTT. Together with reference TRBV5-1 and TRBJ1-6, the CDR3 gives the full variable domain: KAGVTQTPRYLIKTRGQQVTLSCSPISGHRSVSWYQQTPGQGLQFLFEYFSETQRNKGNFPGRFSGRQFSNSRSEMNVSTLELGDSALYLCASSPNPGTGMSPLHFGNGTRLTVT.

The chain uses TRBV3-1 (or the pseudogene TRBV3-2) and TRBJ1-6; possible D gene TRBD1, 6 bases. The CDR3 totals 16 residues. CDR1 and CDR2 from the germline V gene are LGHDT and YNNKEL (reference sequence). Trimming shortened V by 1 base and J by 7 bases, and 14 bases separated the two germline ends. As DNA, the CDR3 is TGTGCCAGCAGCCAAGTCTTACAGGGCGTCAATTCACCCCTCCACTTT. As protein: CASSQVLQGVNSPLHF.